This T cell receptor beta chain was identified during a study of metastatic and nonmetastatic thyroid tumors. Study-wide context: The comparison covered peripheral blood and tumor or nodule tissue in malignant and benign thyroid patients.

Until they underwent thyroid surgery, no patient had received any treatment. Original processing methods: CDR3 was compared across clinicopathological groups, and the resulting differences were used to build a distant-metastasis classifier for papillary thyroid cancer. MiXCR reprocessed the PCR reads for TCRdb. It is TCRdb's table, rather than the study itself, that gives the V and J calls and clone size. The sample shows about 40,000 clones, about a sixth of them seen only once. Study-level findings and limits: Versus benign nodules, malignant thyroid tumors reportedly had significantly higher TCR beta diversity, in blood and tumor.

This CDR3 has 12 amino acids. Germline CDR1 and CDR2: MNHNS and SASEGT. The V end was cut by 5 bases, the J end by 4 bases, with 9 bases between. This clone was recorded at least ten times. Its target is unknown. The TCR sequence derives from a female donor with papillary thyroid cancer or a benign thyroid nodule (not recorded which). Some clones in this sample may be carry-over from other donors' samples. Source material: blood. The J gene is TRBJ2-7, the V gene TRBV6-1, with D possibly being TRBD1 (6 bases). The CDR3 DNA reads TGTGCCAGCAGTCCCACAGGGTACGAGCAGTACTTC. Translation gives CASSPTGYEQYF.